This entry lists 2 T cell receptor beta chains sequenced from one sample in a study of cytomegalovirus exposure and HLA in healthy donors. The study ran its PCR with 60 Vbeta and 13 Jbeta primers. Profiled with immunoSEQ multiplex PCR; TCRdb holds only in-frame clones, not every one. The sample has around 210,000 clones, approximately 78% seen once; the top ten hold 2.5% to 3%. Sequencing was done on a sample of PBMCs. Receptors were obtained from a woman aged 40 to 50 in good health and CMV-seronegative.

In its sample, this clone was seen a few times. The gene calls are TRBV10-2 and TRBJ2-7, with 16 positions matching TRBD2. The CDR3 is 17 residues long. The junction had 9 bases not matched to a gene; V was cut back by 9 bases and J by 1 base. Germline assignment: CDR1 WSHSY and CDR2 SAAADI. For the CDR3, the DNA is TGCGCCAGTTGTTCTGGGACTAGCGGGAGGGCGTCCTACGAGCAGTACTTC. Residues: CASCSGTSGRASYEQYF.

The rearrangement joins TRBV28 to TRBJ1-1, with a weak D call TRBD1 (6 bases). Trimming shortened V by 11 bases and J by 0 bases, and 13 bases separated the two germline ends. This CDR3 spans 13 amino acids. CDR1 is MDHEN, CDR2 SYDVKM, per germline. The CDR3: CAGRTAMNTEAFF. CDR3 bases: TGTGCCGGCCGGACAGCAATGAACACTGAAGCTTTCTTT.